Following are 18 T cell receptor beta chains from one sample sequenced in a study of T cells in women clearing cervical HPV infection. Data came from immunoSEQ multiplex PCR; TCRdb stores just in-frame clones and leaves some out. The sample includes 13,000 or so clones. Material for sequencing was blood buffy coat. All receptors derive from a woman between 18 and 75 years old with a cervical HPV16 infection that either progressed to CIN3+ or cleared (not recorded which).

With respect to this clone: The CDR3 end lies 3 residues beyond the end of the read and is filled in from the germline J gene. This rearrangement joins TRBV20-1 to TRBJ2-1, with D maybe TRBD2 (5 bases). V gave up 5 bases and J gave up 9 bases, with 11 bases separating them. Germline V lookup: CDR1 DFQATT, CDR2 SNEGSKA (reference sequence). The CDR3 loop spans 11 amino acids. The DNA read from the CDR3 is TGCAGTGCTGGAATAGCGTTTGAG. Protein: CSAGIAFE. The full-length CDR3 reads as CSAGIAFEQFF.

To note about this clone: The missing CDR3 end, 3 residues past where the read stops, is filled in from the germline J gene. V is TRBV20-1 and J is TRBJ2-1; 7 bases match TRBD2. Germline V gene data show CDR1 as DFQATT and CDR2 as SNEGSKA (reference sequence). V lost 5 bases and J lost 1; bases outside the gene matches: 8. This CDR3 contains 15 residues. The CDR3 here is CSAPESSGSYNEQFF. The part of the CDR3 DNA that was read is TGCAGTGCTCCCGAATCTAGCGGATCCTACAATGAG.

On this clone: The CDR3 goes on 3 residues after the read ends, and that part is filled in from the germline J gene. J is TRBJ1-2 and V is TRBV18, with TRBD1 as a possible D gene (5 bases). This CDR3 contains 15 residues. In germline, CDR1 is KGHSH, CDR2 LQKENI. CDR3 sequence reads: CASSGGARLYNDYTF. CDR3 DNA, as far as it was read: TGTGCCAGCTCAGGAGGGGCCCGCCTTTACAATGAC.

The covered CDR3 bases are TGTGCCAGCGGAACAGGGCTCAACTATGGC. Protein sequence: CASGTGLNYG. The CDR3 reads in full as CASGTGLNYGYTF. This chain links TRBV7-2 with TRBJ1-2, with D maybe TRBD1 (6 bases). The missing CDR3 end, 3 residues past where the read stops, is filled in from the germline J gene. Trimming left V 8 bases short and J 2 bases short, with 12 bases between. The CDR3 is 13 amino acids. CDR1 is SGHTA, CDR2 FQGNSA, per germline.

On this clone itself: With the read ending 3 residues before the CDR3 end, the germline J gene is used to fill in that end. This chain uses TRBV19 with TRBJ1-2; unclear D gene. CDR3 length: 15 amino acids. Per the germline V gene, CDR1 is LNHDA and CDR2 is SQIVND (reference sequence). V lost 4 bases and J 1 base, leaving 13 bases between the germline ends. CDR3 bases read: TGTGCCAGTAGTACAGCGGCAGATCATAACTATGGC. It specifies CASSTAADHNYG. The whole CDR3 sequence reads CASSTAADHNYGYTF. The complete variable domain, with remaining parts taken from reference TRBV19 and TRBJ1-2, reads DGGITQSPKYLFRKEGQNVTLSCEQNLNHDAMYWYRQDPGQGLRLIYYSQIVNDFQKGDIAEGYSVSREKKESFPLTVTSAQKNPTAFYLCASSTAADHNYGYTFGSGTRLTVV.

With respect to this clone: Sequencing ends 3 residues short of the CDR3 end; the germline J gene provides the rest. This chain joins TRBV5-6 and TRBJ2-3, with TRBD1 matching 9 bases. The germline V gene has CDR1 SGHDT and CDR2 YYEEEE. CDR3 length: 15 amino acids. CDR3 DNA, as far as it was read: TGTGCCAGCAGCTCTACAGGGGGCGGGCAAGAGACG. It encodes CASSSTGGGQET. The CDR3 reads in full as CASSSTGGGQETQYF.

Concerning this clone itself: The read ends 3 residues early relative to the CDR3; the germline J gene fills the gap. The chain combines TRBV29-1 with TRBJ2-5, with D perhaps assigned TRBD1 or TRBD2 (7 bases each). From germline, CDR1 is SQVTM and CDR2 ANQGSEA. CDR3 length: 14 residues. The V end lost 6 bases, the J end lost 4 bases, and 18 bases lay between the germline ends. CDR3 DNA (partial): TGCAGCGTCCTGGGAGGGGGCGGGCCAGAGACC. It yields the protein CSVLGGGGPET. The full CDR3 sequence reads CSVLGGGGPETQYF.

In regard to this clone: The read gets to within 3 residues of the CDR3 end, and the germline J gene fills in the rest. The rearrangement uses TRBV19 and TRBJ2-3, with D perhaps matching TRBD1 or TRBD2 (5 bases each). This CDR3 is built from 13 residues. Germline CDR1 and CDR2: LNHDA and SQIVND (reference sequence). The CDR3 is CASSIQQGETQYF. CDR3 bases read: TGTGCCAGTAGTATCCAGCAGGGAGAGACG.

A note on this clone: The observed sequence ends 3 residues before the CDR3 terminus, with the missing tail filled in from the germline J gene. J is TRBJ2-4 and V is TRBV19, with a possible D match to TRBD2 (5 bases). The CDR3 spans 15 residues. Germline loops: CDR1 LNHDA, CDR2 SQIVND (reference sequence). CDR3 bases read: TGTGCCAGTAGTACAGCGGCAGATCATAACTATGGT. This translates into CASSTAADHNYG. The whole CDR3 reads CASSTAADHNYGQYF.

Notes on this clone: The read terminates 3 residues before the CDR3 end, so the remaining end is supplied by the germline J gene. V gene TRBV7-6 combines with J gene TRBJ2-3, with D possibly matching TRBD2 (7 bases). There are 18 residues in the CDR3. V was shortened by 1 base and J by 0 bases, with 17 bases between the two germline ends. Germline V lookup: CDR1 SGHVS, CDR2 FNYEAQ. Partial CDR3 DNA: TGTGCCAGCAGCTTAGAGAGGGGGGGCCTCCAAAGCACAGATACG. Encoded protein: CASSLERGGLQSTDT. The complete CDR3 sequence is CASSLERGGLQSTDTQYF.

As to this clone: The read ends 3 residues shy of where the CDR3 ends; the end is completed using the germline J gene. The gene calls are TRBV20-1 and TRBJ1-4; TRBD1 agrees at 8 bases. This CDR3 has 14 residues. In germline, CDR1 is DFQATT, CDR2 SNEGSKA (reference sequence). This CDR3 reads CSARQDRDNSPLFF. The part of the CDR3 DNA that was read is TGCAGTGCTAGACAGGACAGGGATAATTCACCA.

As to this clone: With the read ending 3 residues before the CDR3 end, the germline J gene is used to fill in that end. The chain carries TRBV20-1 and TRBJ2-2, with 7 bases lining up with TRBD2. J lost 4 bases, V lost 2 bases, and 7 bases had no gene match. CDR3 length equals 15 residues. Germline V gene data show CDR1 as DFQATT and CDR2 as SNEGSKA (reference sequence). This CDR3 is CSARSDGGSTGELFF. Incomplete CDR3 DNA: TGCAGTGCTAGATCGGACGGGGGGTCCACCGGGGAG.

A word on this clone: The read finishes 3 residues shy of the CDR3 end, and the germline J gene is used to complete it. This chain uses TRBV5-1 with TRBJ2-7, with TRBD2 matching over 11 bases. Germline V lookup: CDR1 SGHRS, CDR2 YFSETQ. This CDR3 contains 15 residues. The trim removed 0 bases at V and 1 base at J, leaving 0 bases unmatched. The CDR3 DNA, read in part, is TGCGCCAGCAGCTTGGGACTAGCGGGGTCCTACGAG. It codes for CASSLGLAGSYE. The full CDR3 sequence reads CASSLGLAGSYEQYF.

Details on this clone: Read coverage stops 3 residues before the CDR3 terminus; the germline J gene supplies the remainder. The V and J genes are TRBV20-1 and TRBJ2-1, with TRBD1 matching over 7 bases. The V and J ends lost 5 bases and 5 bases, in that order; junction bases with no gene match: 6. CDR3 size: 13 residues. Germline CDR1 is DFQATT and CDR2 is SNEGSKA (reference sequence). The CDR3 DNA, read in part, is TGCAGTGCTTCCGGGACAGAAAACAATGAG. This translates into CSASGTENNE. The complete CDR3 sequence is CSASGTENNEQFF.

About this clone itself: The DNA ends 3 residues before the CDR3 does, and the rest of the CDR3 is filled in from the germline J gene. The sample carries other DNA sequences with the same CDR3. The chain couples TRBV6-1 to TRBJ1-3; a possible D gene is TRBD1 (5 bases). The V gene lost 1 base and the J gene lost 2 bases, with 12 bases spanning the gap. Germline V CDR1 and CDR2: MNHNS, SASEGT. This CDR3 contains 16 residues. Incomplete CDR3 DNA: TGTGCCAGCAGTGAAGGGGGCAGGGAAGCTGGAAACACC. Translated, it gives CASSEGGREAGNT. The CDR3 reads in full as CASSEGGREAGNTIYF.

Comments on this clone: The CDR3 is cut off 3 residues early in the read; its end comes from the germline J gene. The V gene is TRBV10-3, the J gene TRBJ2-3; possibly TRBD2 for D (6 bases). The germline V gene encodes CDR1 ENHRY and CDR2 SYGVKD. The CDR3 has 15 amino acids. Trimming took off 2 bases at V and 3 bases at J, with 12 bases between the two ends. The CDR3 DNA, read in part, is TGTGCCATCAGTGAGGGCGGGGAGAGGACAGATACG. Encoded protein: CAISEGGERTDT. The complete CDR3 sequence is CAISEGGERTDTQYF.

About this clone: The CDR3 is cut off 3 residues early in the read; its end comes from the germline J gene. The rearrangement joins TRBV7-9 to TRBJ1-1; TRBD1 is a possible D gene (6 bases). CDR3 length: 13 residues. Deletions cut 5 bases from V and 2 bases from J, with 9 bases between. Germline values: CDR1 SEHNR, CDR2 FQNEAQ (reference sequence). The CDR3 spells CASSTQGNTEAFF. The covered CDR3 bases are TGTGCCAGCAGCACACAGGGTAACACTGAA. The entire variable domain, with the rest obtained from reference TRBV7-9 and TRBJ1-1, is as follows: DTGVSQNPRHKITKRGQNVTFRCDPISEHNRLYWYRQTLGQGPEFLTYFQNEAQLEKSRLLSDRFSAERPKGSFSTLEIQRTEQGDSAMYLCASSTQGNTEAFFGQGTRLTVV.

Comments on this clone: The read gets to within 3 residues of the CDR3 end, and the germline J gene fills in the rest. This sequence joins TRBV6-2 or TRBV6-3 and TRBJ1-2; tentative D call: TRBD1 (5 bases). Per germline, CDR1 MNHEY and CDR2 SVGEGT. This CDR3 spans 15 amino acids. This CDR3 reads CASSGLADITDTYTF. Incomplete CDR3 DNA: TGTGCCAGCAGTGGGTTAGCGGACATCACAGATACC.